This record looks at one T cell receptor beta chain sequence and its context. Its antigen is unknown. The germline gives CDR1 LGHNA, CDR2 YNFKEQ. This CDR3 region has 13 residues. With 1 base removed from V and 8 bases from J, the gap between germline ends came to 8 bases. This entry is derived from a study of CD8 T cells in ankylosing spondylitis. Findings and limits, study-wide: Some of the motif variants had earlier been found in reactive arthritis patients' fluid and blood. There was a TCR beta motif, made of fewer than 10 highly homologous variants, that appeared characteristic of ankylosing spondylitis blood. Disease-linked clones reportedly concentrated significantly in matched ankylosing spondylitis synovial fluid.

Quantitative 5'-RACE with molecular barcodes produced the TCR beta libraries. TCRdb reanalysed the 5' RACE reads using MiXCR and keeps one entry per CDR3 protein. The sample yields about 840,000 distinct CDR3 sequences, approximately 12% seen once. Sequenced material: blood, either unsorted or a sorted T cell fraction (not recorded which). The receptor was isolated from a male donor with ankylosing spondylitis. This chain uses TRBV4-2 with TRBJ2-2; unclear D gene. CDR3 residues: CASSQVLGGELFF. Here the CDR3 DNA reads TGTGCCAGCAGCCAAGTATTAGGGGGGGAGCTGTTTTTT.